This T cell receptor (beta chain) was identified in a study of T cells after yellow fever vaccination. The CDR3 contains 14 residues. V lost 5 bases, J lost 4 bases, and 14 bases lay in between. Germline loops: CDR1 SNHLY, CDR2 FYNNEI. Generation of TCR cDNA used 5'RACE template switching (which added a universal primer site and UMIs). In TCRdb, the 5' RACE reads were re-called with MiXCR into one record per CDR3 protein. This table holds about 69,000 distinct CDR3 sequences, around 6.2% found once. Ten or more counts support this clonotype. The sequence came from a man between 18 and 35 years old who received the YFV17D yellow fever vaccine. Sequenced here: CD4+ T cells sorted from PBMCs, sampled approximately 16 days after the first yellow fever vaccination. The genes are TRBV2 and TRBJ2-5; D remains unclear. The CDR3 reads CASSISRKSETQYF. CDR3 in DNA: TGTGCCAGCAGTATTTCGCGGAAGTCAGAGACCCAGTACTTC.